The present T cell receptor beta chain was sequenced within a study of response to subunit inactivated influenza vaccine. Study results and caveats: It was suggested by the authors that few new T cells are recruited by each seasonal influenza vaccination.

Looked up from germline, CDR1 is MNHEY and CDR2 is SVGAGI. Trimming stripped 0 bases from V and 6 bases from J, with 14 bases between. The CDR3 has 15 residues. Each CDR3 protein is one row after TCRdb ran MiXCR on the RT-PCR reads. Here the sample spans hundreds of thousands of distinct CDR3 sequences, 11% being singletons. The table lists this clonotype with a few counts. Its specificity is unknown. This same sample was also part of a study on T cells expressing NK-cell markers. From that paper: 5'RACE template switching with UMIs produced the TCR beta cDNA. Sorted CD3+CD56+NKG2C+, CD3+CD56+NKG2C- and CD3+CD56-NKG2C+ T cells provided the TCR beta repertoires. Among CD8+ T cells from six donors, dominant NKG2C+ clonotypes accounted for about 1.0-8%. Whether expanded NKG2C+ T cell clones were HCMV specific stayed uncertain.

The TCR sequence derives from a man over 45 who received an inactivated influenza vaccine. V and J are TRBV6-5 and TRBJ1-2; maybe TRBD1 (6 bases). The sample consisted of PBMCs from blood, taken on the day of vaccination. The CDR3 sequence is CASSYSLGAQNGYTF. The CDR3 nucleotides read TGTGCCAGCAGTTACTCGTTGGGGGCGCAAAATGGCTACACCTTC.